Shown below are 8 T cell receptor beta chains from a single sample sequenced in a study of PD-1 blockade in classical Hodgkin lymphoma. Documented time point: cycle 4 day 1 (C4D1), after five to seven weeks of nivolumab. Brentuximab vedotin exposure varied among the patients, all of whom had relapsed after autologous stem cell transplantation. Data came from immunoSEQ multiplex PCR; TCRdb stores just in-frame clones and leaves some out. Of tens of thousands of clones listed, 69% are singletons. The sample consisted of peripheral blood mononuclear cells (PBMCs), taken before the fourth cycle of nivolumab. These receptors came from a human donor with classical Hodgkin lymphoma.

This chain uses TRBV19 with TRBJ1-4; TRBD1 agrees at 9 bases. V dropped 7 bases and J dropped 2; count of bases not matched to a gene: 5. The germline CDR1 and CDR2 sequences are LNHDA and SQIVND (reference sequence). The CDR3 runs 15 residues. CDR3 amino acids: CASTGTGSTNEKLFF. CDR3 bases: TGTGCCAGTACAGGGACAGGGAGTACTAATGAAAAACTGTTTTTT. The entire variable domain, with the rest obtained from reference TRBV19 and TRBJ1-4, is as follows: DGGITQSPKYLFRKEGQNVTLSCEQNLNHDAMYWYRQDPGQGLRLIYYSQIVNDFQKGDIAEGYSVSREKKESFPLTVTSAQKNPTAFYLCASTGTGSTNEKLFFGSGTQLSVL.

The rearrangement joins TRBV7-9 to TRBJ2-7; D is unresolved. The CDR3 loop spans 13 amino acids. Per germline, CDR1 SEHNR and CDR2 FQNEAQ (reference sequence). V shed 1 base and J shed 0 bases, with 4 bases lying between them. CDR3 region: CASSLDSSYEQYF. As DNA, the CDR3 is TGTGCCAGCAGCTTAGATAGCTCCTACGAGCAGTACTTC.

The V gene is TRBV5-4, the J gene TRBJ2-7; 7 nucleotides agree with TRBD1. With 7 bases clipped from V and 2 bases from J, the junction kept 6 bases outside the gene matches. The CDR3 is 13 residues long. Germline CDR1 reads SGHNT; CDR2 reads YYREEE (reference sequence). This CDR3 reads CASHNRGAYEQYF. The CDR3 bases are TGTGCCAGCCACAACAGGGGAGCCTACGAGCAGTACTTC.

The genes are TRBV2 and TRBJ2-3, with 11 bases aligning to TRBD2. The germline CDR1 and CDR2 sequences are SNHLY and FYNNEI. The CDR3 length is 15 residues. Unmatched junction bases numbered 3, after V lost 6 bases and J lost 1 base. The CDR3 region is CASRDSGGGTDTQYF. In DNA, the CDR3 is TGTGCCAGCAGGGATAGCGGGGGGGGCACAGATACGCAGTATTTT.

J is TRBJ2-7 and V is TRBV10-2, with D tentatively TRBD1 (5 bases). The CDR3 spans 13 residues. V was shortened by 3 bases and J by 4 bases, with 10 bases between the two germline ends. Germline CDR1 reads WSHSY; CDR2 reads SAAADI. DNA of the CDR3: TGCGCCAGCAGTGATAACAGGTGGTACGAGCAGTACTTC. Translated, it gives CASSDNRWYEQYF.

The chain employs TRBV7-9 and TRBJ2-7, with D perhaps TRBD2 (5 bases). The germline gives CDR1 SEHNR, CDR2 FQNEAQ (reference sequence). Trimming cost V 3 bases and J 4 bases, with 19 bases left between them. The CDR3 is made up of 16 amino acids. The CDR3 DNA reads TGTGCCAGCAGCTTGGAGGCCGGGCGCCTCCTTTACGAGCAGTACTTC. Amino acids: CASSLEAGRLLYEQYF.

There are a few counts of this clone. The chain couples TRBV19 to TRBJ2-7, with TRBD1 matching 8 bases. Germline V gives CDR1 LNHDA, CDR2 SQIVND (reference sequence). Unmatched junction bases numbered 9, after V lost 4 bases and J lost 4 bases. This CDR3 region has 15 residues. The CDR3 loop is CASSTDRGTSYEQYF. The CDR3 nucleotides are TGTGCCAGTAGTACTGACAGGGGTACGTCGTACGAGCAGTACTTC.

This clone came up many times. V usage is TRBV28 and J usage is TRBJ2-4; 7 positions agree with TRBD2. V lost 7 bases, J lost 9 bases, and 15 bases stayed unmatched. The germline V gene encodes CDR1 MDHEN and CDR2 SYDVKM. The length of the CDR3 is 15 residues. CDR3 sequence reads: CASNPTGGGYPIQYF. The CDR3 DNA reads TGTGCCAGCAACCCCACCGGCGGGGGTTATCCCATTCAGTACTTC.